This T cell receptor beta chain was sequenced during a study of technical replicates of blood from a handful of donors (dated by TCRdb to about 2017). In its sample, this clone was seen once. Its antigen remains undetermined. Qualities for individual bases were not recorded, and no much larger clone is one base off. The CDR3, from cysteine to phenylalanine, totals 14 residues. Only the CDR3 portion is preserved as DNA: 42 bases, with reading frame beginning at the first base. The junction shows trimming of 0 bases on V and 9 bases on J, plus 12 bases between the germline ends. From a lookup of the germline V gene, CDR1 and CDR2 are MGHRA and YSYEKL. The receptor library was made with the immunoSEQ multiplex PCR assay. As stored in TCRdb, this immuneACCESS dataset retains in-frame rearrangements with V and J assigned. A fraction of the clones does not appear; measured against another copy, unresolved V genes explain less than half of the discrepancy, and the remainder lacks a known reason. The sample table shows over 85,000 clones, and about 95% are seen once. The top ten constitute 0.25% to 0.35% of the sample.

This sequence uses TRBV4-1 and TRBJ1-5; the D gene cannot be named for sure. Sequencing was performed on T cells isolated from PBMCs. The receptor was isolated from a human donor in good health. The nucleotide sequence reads TGCGCCAGCAGCCAAGAGGGAGGAGGACGGCCCCAGCATTTT. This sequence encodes CASSQEGGGRPQHF.